The 20 T cell receptor beta chains in this list originate from one sample, sequenced in a study of blood T cell repertoires in COVID-19. The data were produced by immunoSEQ multiplex PCR, yet TCRdb's version contains in-frame clones alone and is incomplete. The sample includes 70,000 to 85,000 clones, about 82% of them seen just once. Sequenced sample: peripheral blood. These TCRs come from an elderly woman with acute or convalescent COVID-19.

This chain connects TRBV18 to TRBJ1-2; 11 bases fit TRBD1. Germline loops: CDR1 KGHSH, CDR2 LQKENI. The CDR3 covers 15 residues. The ends lost 3 bases at V and 4 bases at J; junction bases unmatched: 4. The CDR3 DNA reads TGTGCCAGCTCACCGGACAGGGGGCTTGGCTATGGCTACACCTTC. Translated, it gives CASSPDRGLGYGYTF. Filled out from reference TRBV18 and TRBJ1-2, the complete variable domain reads NAGVMQNPRHLVRRRGQEARLRCSPMKGHSHVYWYRQLPEEGLKFMVYLQKENIIDESGMPKERFSAEFPKEGPSILRIQQVVRGDSAAYFCASSPDRGLGYGYTFGSGTRLTVV.

The CDR3 loop reads CASSVGALSYEQYF. The DNA for the CDR3 is TGTGCCAGCAGCGTAGGGGCCCTCTCCTACGAGCAGTACTTC. The chain combines TRBV9 with TRBJ2-7; D is unclear. CDR1 SGDLS and CDR2 YYNGEE come from the germline V gene. The V and J ends lost 0 bases and 0 bases respectively, with 7 bases between them. The CDR3 has 14 residues.

The chain has TRBV28 and TRBJ1-5; possible D gene TRBD1, 5 bases. From germline, CDR1 is MDHEN and CDR2 SYDVKM. The CDR3 length is 15 residues. V lost 6 bases, J lost 1 base, and 13 bases lay in between. CDR3 loop: CASSPLGGSNQPQHF. DNA for the CDR3: TGTGCCAGCAGCCCGCTGGGGGGGAGCAATCAGCCCCAGCATTTT.

This clone appeared once. This chain uses TRBV19 with TRBJ1-2; 12 positions match TRBD1. The CDR3 totals 16 residues. Germline CDR1 reads LNHDA; CDR2 reads SQIVND (reference sequence). V trimming: 6 bases; J trimming: 6 bases; junction bases outside the gene matches: 11. The CDR3 coding sequence is TGTGCCAGTAGCTACGGGACAGGGGGCATTCTCGATGGCTACACCTTC. As protein: CASSYGTGGILDGYTF. The complete variable domain, with remaining parts taken from reference TRBV19 and TRBJ1-2, reads DGGITQSPKYLFRKEGQNVTLSCEQNLNHDAMYWYRQDPGQGLRLIYYSQIVNDFQKGDIAEGYSVSREKKESFPLTVTSAQKNPTAFYLCASSYGTGGILDGYTFGSGTRLTVV.

This clone was counted once. The CDR3 bases are TGTGCCAGCTCACCCGGGGAGACCCAGTACTTC. Translation: CASSPGETQYF. This sequence joins TRBV18 and TRBJ2-5, with D uncertain. The CDR3 contains 11 residues. Deletions cut 3 bases from V and 5 bases from J, with 4 bases between. Germline CDR1 and CDR2: KGHSH and LQKENI. Based on the CDR3 plus reference TRBV18 and TRBJ2-5, the full variable domain is NAGVMQNPRHLVRRRGQEARLRCSPMKGHSHVYWYRQLPEEGLKFMVYLQKENIIDESGMPKERFSAEFPKEGPSILRIQQVVRGDSAAYFCASSPGETQYFGPGTRLLVL.

The rearrangement links TRBV15 to TRBJ2-3; D might be TRBD2 (5 bases). This CDR3 spans 14 amino acids. Germline-derived CDR1 and CDR2 are LNHNV and YYDKDF (reference sequence). Trimming pared 0 bases from V and 4 bases from J, leaving 8 bases between. CDR3 residues: CATSRDREPDTQYF. The CDR3 nucleotides read TGTGCCACCAGCAGAGATCGGGAACCAGATACGCAGTATTTT. The whole variable domain, remainder taken from reference TRBV15 and TRBJ2-3, is DAMVIQNPRYQVTQFGKPVTLSCSQTLNHNVMYWYQQKSSQAPKLLFHYYDKDFNNEADTPDNFQSRRPNTSFCFLDIRSPGLGDTAMYLCATSRDREPDTQYFGPGTRLTVL.

The CDR3 protein is CATKGTGNTEAFF. DNA of the CDR3: TGTGCCACCAAGGGGACAGGGAACACTGAAGCTTTCTTT. The gene calls are TRBV7-9 and TRBJ1-1; the match to TRBD1 covers 8 bases. The V gene end was trimmed by 10 bases and the J gene end by 1 base; junction bases not matched to a gene: 5. The CDR3 totals 13 residues. The germline CDR1 and CDR2 sequences are SEHNR and FQNEAQ (reference sequence).

The chain joins TRBV9 to TRBJ2-1; D is ambiguous. Germline-derived CDR1 and CDR2 are SGDLS and YYNGEE. The V and J ends lost 0 bases and 5 bases respectively, with 6 bases between them. CDR3 length: 13 amino acids. The CDR3 DNA sequence: TGTGCCAGCAGCGTAGCTACGAACAATGAGCAGTTCTTC. Its translation is CASSVATNNEQFF.

The chain employs TRBV19 and TRBJ1-1, with D possibly matching TRBD1 (5 bases). Between the trimmed V and J ends, which lost 3 bases and 1 base, there was a span of 15 bases. The V gene's germline CDR1 is LNHDA and CDR2 SQIVND (reference sequence). This CDR3 is built from 16 residues. The CDR3 reads CASSISIGARNTEAFF. CDR3 bases: TGTGCCAGTAGTATTAGCATTGGGGCGCGGAACACTGAAGCTTTCTTT.

This sequence joins TRBV6-1 and TRBJ1-5; D perhaps matches TRBD1 (5 bases). Germline V gene data show CDR1 as MNHNS and CDR2 as SASEGT. This CDR3 has 14 amino acids. Trimming took 0 bases from V and 5 from J, leaving 8 bases between them. CDR3 amino acids: CASSEAGGYQPQHF. The CDR3 DNA reads TGTGCCAGCAGTGAAGCCGGGGGATATCAGCCCCAGCATTTT.

The rearrangement links TRBV4-1 to TRBJ1-2; 7 bases agree with TRBD1. This CDR3 comprises 15 residues. Germline trimming cut 3 bases from V and 6 bases from J; bases unmatched to any gene: 10. Germline assignment: CDR1 MGHRA and CDR2 YSYEKL. DNA for the CDR3: TGCGCCAGCAGCCAGGGCAGGGGGAGTAGCGATGGCTACACCTTC. Protein product: CASSQGRGSSDGYTF.

The chain joins TRBV3-1 (or the pseudogene TRBV3-2) to TRBJ1-2; weak D call: TRBD1 (5 bases). The V end was cut by 6 bases, the J end by 8 bases, with 13 bases between. Looked up from germline, CDR1 is LGHDT and CDR2 is YNNKEL (reference sequence). CDR3 size: 12 residues. The CDR3 coding sequence is TGTGCCAGCAGTCCCGGGGGGGTAGGCTACACCTTC. It codes for CASSPGGVGYTF.

This clone has only a few counts. The chain links TRBV3-1 (or the pseudogene TRBV3-2) to TRBJ2-3; no definite D call. The CDR3 runs 12 residues. Germline V gene lookup returns CDR1 LGHDT and CDR2 YNNKEL (reference sequence). V lost 6 bases and J 6 bases, leaving 10 bases between the germline ends. This chain's CDR3 is CASRSRRDTQYF. CDR3 sequence (DNA): TGTGCCAGCAGGTCTAGGCGGGATACGCAGTATTTT.

This clone was seen a single time. V usage is TRBV5-1 and J usage is TRBJ1-1; 7 nucleotides line up with TRBD1. The CDR3 is 15 residues long. Looked up from germline, CDR1 is SGHRS and CDR2 is YFSETQ. The junction had 11 bases not matched to a gene; V was cut back by 4 bases and J by 5 bases. The CDR3 loop is CASSPRQGRETEAFF. The CDR3 nucleotides read TGCGCCAGCAGCCCAAGACAGGGTAGGGAGACTGAAGCTTTCTTT.

The table lists this clone with a count of one. The chain recombines TRBV6-1 with TRBJ1-4; 7 bases are a match to TRBD1. Unmatched junction bases numbered 4, after V lost 3 bases and J lost 0 bases. Looked up from germline, CDR1 is MNHNS and CDR2 is SASEGT. This CDR3 is 16 amino acids long. The CDR3: CASSDLRGATNEKLFF. CDR3 nucleotide sequence: TGTGCCAGCAGTGACCTCAGGGGGGCAACTAATGAAAAACTGTTTTTT.

This sequence joins TRBV15 and TRBJ1-2; no clear D. Trimming removed 8 bases from V and 10 bases from J, with 20 bases in between. Germline V gene data show CDR1 as LNHNV and CDR2 as YYDKDF (reference sequence). CDR3 length: 13 amino acids. CDR3 sequence (DNA): TGTGCCACCTCCTCCCAGCGAGCCCCCATCTACACCTTC. This gives the protein CATSSQRAPIYTF.

The CDR3 sequence: CASSITGGDSPLHF. The CDR3 DNA reads as TGTGCCAGCAGCATAACAGGGGGGGATTCACCCCTCCACTTT. The chain couples TRBV9 to TRBJ1-6; 8 bases fit TRBD1. Germline V gene data show CDR1 as SGDLS and CDR2 as YYNGEE. V shed 4 bases and J 8 bases; nucleotides not matched to a gene: 5. The CDR3 covers 14 residues.

This sequence joins TRBV10-3 and TRBJ2-7, with 9 positions matching TRBD1. Germline values: CDR1 ENHRY, CDR2 SYGVKD. CDR3 length: 14 residues. Trimming cost V 4 bases and J 2 bases; bases outside gene matches: 3. Here the CDR3 DNA reads TGTGCCATCAGTGCGGGACAGGGAACCTACGAGCAGTACTTC. Amino acid sequence: CAISAGQGTYEQYF.

This clone was seen more than once but under ten times. The genes are TRBV11-3 and TRBJ2-2; D possibly corresponds to TRBD1 (5 bases). V lost 4 bases and J lost 3, with 9 bases in between. CDR3 length: 14 residues. Germline lookup yields CDR1 SGHNT and CDR2 YENEEA. This CDR3 is CASSSTGHTGELFF. CDR3 sequence (DNA): TGTGCCAGCAGCTCTACAGGTCACACCGGGGAGCTGTTTTTT.

This clone was picked up one time. The rearrangement joins TRBV9 to TRBJ2-5, with 7 bases fitting TRBD1. The CDR3 is made up of 14 amino acids. Trimming removed 0 bases from V and 4 bases from J; junction bases left unmatched: 3. CDR1 is SGDLS, CDR2 YYNGEE, per germline. The CDR3 sequence: CASSVEGGRETQYF. In DNA, the CDR3 is TGTGCCAGCAGCGTAGAAGGGGGCCGAGAGACCCAGTACTTC.